The text below deals with one T cell receptor (beta chain). What antigen it recognizes has not been identified. No base qualities exist here, and no much larger clone lies one base off it. These data come from a study of blood T cell repertoires in COVID-19 (TCRdb year 2020). Study-wide context: The collaborator samples originated in the United States, Italy and Spain and spanned the acute and convalescent phases of COVID-19. The dataset comprised deeply sampled blood TCRbeta repertoires from subjects exposed to, actively infected with, or recovered from COVID-19. The samples were drawn from two sources: the first 160 participants of the ongoing ImmuneRACE study, and 1,000 to 1,500 subjects contributed by 6 global collaborators. The material from the prospective study consisted of cDNA or gDNA derived from T cells, B-cell-depleted T cells, or PBMCs. A freely available public database, intended as a resource for researchers studying the immune response to SARS-CoV-2, is where the repertoires were released. Where HLA class I and class II types were available, the types were taken from metadata supplied by the sample provider, not from assay-based typing. Nearly every sample came with metadata listing a de-identified subject ID, COVID-19 status, age in years and sex. What the authors observed across the whole study: How much clinical and demographic metadata was included differed by source and by participant, and the metadata was provided uncurated.

TCRbeta CDR3 regions were amplified from genomic DNA by means of the immunoSEQ Assay, a bias-controlled multiplex PCR. Per the authors' processing: Nucleated cell counts per sample were estimated from amplification of reference gene primers within the assay. To quantify the absolute abundance of each unique TCRbeta CDR3 rearrangement, sequence reads were collapsed and filtered. For each sample, productive Simpson clonality was calculated as the square root of Simpson's diversity index across productive rearrangements. TCRdb holds this immuneACCESS table with in-frame rearrangements only. Some clones are missing; in checked studies, unresolved V genes explain under half, and the rest has no known cause. V and J calls and clone size are as listed in that table; D and trimming were resolved from the DNA. For this sample the table gives over 250,000 clones, of which 88% were detected only once. Approximately 3% of the sample is taken by the ten largest.

In the prospective study, participants were roughly 18 to 90 years old, resided in about two dozen geographic areas of the United States, and were enrolled through a virtual design. In the prospective study, participants were assigned to cohorts based on the clinical history participants reported in a screening survey and a study questionnaire. Recovered participants in ImmuneRACE Cohort 3 were defined as having two consecutive negative NP/OP PCR tests, clearance from a healthcare professional, or resolution of symptoms. Each participant in the prospective study had whole blood, serum and a nasopharyngeal or oropharyngeal swab collected by mobile phlebotomists. Prospective study participants could optionally give additional blood draws and questionnaires over an approximately two-month period. Prospective study blood samples were shipped either frozen or at room temperature before DNA extraction.

The CDR1 and CDR2 encoded by the germline V gene are MNHEY and SVGAGI. Trimming takes 2 bases off V and 4 bases off J; junction bases not matched to a gene: 7. From cysteine to phenylalanine, the CDR3 is 15 amino acids long. This entry keeps only the CDR3 DNA: 45 bases, framed from base 1. The sequence links TRBV6-5 to TRBJ1-1; 7 nucleotides in the junction match TRBD1. The receptor comes from a woman between 50 and 59 years old who had recovered from COVID-19. The material sequenced was PBMCs or T cells enriched from blood (not recorded which). The CDR3 has the sequence CASSYRQGVVTEAFF. The nucleotides are TGTGCCAGCAGTTACCGGCAGGGGGTGGTCACTGAAGCTTTCTTT.